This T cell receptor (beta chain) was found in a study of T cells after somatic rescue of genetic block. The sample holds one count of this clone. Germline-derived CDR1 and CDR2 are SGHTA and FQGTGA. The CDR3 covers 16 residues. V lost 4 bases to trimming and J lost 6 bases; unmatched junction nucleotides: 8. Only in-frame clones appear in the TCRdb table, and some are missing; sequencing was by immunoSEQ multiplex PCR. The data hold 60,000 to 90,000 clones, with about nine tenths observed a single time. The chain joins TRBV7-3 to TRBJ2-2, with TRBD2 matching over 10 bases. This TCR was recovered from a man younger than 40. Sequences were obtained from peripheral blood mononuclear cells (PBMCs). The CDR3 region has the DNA TGTGCCAGCAGCTCTCCGGGACTAGCGACGCCCGGGGAGCTGTTTTTT. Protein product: CASSSPGLATPGELFF.